This T cell receptor beta chain was documented in a study of blood T cells in healthy people across ages. Study-wide results and limits: Age brought a roughly linear fall in TCR beta diversity measured per million T cells. There was no known CMV status for donors, so expanded clonotype changes were possibly confounded. Estimates of total diversity, which came from one million sequenced T cells, were considered to be underestimates.

Then a second PCR, running roughly 7 to 11 cycles, was carried out with a sample-barcoded 5' primer and a J-beta primer mix. TCRdb reprocessed the 5' RACE reads with MiXCR, giving one entry per CDR3 protein. The repertoire consists of about 900,000 distinct CDR3 sequences, with around two thirds occurring once and the leading ten covering roughly 25%. Investigators took 8 to 10 milliliters of peripheral blood from every donor. On this clonotype: Its antigen is currently unknown.

After removal of 0 bases from V and 2 bases from J, the junction contained 7 bases not matched to a gene. The germline CDR1 and CDR2 sequences are ENHRY and SYGVKD. The CDR3 loop spans 18 amino acids. The chain carries TRBV10-3 and TRBJ2-3, with 11 bases identical to TRBD2. Sequencing was performed on blood. The source of this sequence is a man younger than 40 in good health. CDR3 nucleotides: TGTGCCATCAGTGAGTCGATCGCTAGCGGGGGGCACACAGATACGCAGTATTTT. The encoded protein is CAISESIASGGHTDTQYF.